This entry lists 10 T cell receptor beta chains sequenced from one sample in a study of T cells expressing NK-cell markers. TCRdb reprocessed the 5' RACE reads; each CDR3 protein has one entry and no DNA is given. The table lists around 380,000 distinct CDR3 sequences, with about 10% in the top ten. The specimen was blood T cells: a sorted CD56 or NKG2C T cell subset, CD4+ or CD8+ T cells, or bulk PBMC T cells (not recorded which). These TCRs come from a woman between 50 and 59 years old in good health.

V gene TRBV2 combines with J gene TRBJ2-3; TCRdb outputs TRBD2, but without DNA this stays unchecked. Germline CDR1 reads SNHLY; CDR2 reads FYNNEI. The CDR3 is made up of 16 amino acids. CDR3: CASSDGGGLAGLLQYF.

The chain links TRBV6-2 or TRBV6-3 to TRBJ2-1; TCRdb's D call of TRBD1 is untestable without DNA. Per the germline V gene, CDR1 is MNHEY and CDR2 is SVGEGT. The length of the CDR3 is 14 residues. CDR3 sequence: CASSTPGRLHEQFF.

The chain is built from TRBV5-1 and TRBJ2-2; TCRdb's assignment of TRBD1 cannot be checked, as there is no DNA. CDR1 SGHRS and CDR2 YFSETQ come from the germline V gene. The CDR3 totals 16 residues. This chain's CDR3 is CASSTPRGQVIGELFF.

The chain uses TRBV29-1 and TRBJ1-4; the TCRdb call, TRBD1, lacks DNA for checking. Germline assignment: CDR1 SQVTM and CDR2 ANQGSEA. CDR3 length equals 14 residues. The CDR3: CSARPGTTNEKLFF.

The chain has TRBV5-1 and TRBJ2-2; with no DNA, the TCRdb D assignment of TRBD1 cannot be verified. The CDR3 consists of 12 residues. CDR1 and CDR2 from the germline V gene are SGHRS and YFSETQ. CDR3 loop: CASSLRLSELFF.

The chain carries TRBV20-1 and TRBJ2-7; TCRdb's D gene call, TRBD1, goes unchecked for lack of DNA. Germline V gene data show CDR1 as DFQATT and CDR2 as SNEGSKA (reference sequence). The CDR3 spans 15 residues. CDR3 sequence reads: CSARDLRDRGREQYF.

V gene TRBV7-8 combines with J gene TRBJ2-7; TCRdb gives TRBD2 as the D gene, but with no DNA this cannot be confirmed. Germline assignment: CDR1 SGHVS and CDR2 FQNEAQ. This CDR3 spans 14 amino acids. The CDR3 here is CASSLEGLASEQYF.

This chain connects TRBV5-1 to TRBJ2-1; TCRdb calls TRBD1, which cannot be checked without DNA. Looked up from germline, CDR1 is SGHRS and CDR2 is YFSETQ. CDR3 size: 16 residues. CDR3 amino acids: CASSLGGAAFSGEQFF. Variable domain in full (rest from reference TRBV5-1 and TRBJ2-1): KAGVTQTPRYLIKTRGQQVTLSCSPISGHRSVSWYQQTPGQGLQFLFEYFSETQRNKGNFPGRFSGRQFSNSRSEMNVSTLELGDSALYLCASSLGGAAFSGEQFFGPGTRLTVL.

CDR3 in amino acids: CASSPMGRGLSLAKNIQYF. V is TRBV5-5 and J is TRBJ2-4; TCRdb lists TRBD1, though no DNA is available to test this call. The CDR3 totals 19 residues. CDR1 and CDR2 (germline): SGHKS, YYEKEE (reference sequence).

The genes are TRBV2 and TRBJ1-1; TCRdb indicates TRBD1, and absent DNA this call remains unverified. Germline-derived CDR1 and CDR2 are SNHLY and FYNNEI. The CDR3 runs to 14 residues. The CDR3 sequence: CASNQGLKNTEAFF.